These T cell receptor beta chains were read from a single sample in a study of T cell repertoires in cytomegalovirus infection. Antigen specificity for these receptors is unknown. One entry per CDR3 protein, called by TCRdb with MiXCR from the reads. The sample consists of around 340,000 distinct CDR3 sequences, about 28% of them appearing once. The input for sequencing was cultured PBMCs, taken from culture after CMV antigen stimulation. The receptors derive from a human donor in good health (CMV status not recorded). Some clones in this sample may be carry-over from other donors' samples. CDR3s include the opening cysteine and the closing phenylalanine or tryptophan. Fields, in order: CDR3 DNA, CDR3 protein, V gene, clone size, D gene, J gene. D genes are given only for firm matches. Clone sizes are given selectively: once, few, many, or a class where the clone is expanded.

CDR3nt: TGCAGCGTCCGACAGGCGAGGTCTAGCACAGATACGCAGTATTTT
CDR3aa: CSVRQARSSTDTQYF
v_gene: TRBV29-1
abundance: -
d_gene: -
j_gene: TRBJ2-3

CDR3nt: TGTGCCAGCAGCTTAGTTCAAAACACCATATATTTT
CDR3aa: CASSLVQNTIYF
v_gene: TRBV7-6
abundance: -
d_gene: -
j_gene: TRBJ1-3

CDR3nt: TGTGCCAGCAGTGAGAGGTTTGGCACTGAAGCTTTCTTT
CDR3aa: CASSERFGTEAFF
v_gene: TRBV25-1
abundance: -
d_gene: -
j_gene: TRBJ1-1

CDR3nt: TGTGCCAGCAGCATTGGACAGGTCACCGGGGAGCTGTTTTTT
CDR3aa: CASSIGQVTGELFF
v_gene: TRBV7-9
abundance: few
d_gene: TRBD1
j_gene: TRBJ2-2

CDR3nt: TGTGCCAGCAGCACAACCCCGACGGAGCAGTTCTTC
CDR3aa: CASSTTPTEQFF
v_gene: TRBV7-2
abundance: -
d_gene: -
j_gene: TRBJ2-1

CDR3nt: TGCAGTGCTAGAGTCCGAAAGTCACCTGTCGAGCAGTACTTC
CDR3aa: CSARVRKSPVEQYF
v_gene: TRBV20-1
abundance: once
d_gene: -
j_gene: TRBJ2-7

CDR3nt: TGTGCCAGTAGTTTCACAGGGATGGGAAAAGGCTACACCTTC
CDR3aa: CASSFTGMGKGYTF
v_gene: TRBV19
abundance: -
d_gene: -
j_gene: TRBJ1-2

CDR3nt: TGTGCCAGCAGTTTTAGGCAGACTTCTGGGGCCAACGTCCTGACTTTC
CDR3aa: CASSFRQTSGANVLTF
v_gene: TRBV12-3/TRBV12-4
abundance: few
d_gene: -
j_gene: TRBJ2-6

CDR3nt: TGTGCCAGCAGCTTAGCTGTGACAGGAAAAGCCTACGAGCAGTACTTC
CDR3aa: CASSLAVTGKAYEQYF
v_gene: TRBV7-9
abundance: few
d_gene: -
j_gene: TRBJ2-7

CDR3nt: TGTGCCAGCAGCCAAGATCTGGGGAACACTGAAGCTTTCTTT
CDR3aa: CASSQDLGNTEAFF
v_gene: TRBV3-1
abundance: -
d_gene: -
j_gene: TRBJ1-1

CDR3nt: TGTGCCAGCGCAGTTTATTGGCGGGAGGGCCGCGAGCAGTACTTC
CDR3aa: CASAVYWREGREQYF
v_gene: TRBV12-3/TRBV12-4
abundance: few
d_gene: TRBD2
j_gene: TRBJ2-7

CDR3nt: TGTGCCAGTAGCCGAGCGGGTATAAAAACCAATGAGCAGTTCTTC
CDR3aa: CASSRAGIKTNEQFF
v_gene: TRBV19
abundance: few
d_gene: -
j_gene: TRBJ2-1

CDR3nt: TGTGCCTGGAGTTATTACAGCATCTCTGGAAACACCATATATTTT
CDR3aa: CAWSYYSISGNTIYF
v_gene: TRBV30
abundance: once
d_gene: -
j_gene: TRBJ1-3

CDR3nt: TGTGCCAGCAGCCCCACAGGGCGAAATTCTGAAGCTTTCTTT
CDR3aa: CASSPTGRNSEAFF
v_gene: TRBV9
abundance: few
d_gene: -
j_gene: TRBJ1-1

CDR3nt: TGTGCCAGCAGCTGGGGGTTGAGCGGGACACCTCAAGAGACCCAGTACTTC
CDR3aa: CASSWGLSGTPQETQYF
v_gene: TRBV7-2
abundance: few
d_gene: -
j_gene: TRBJ2-5

CDR3nt: TGTGCCAGCAGCCCGAGCGGGGGGCCTGGGGAGACCCAGTACTTC
CDR3aa: CASSPSGGPGETQYF
v_gene: TRBV6-6
abundance: -
d_gene: TRBD2
j_gene: TRBJ2-5